The 24 T cell receptor beta chains below all came from one sample that was sequenced in a study of T cells in Graves' hyperthyroidism and ophthalmopathy. It was RNA transcripts that yielded the amplified TCR beta CDR3 regions. The primer set for the first-round RT-PCR of the TCR CDR3 was HTBI. TCRdb re-analysed the multiplex PCR reads in MiXCR, keeping a single row per CDR3 protein. The sample yields over 400,000 distinct CDR3 sequences, 22% seen once. The specimen was blood. The receptors here all came from a woman between 65 and 79 years old with Graves' ophthalmopathy.

The chain links TRBV12-3 or TRBV12-4 to TRBJ2-1, with 10 nucleotides matching TRBD2. The CDR3 is 15 amino acids. The ends lost 9 bases at V and 2 bases at J; junction bases unmatched: 7. The CDR3 region has the DNA TGTGCCAGAAATCACGGACTAGCGGCCTACAATGAGCAGTTCTTC. This encodes CARNHGLAAYNEQFF.

This clonotype was counted a few times. The chain has TRBV30 and TRBJ1-6; 7 bases are a match to TRBD1. This CDR3 is 19 amino acids long. The V and J ends lost 1 base and 0 bases, in that order; junction bases with no gene match: 12. Germline loops: CDR1 GTSNPN, CDR2 SVGIG (reference sequence). The chain's CDR3 is CAWSAPAGGGTSYNSPLHF. The CDR3 DNA reads as TGTGCCTGGAGTGCGCCCGCAGGGGGGGGCACCTCCTATAATTCACCCCTCCACTTT. Using reference TRBV30 and TRBJ1-6 for the parts outside the CDR3, the full variable domain is SQTIHQWPATLVQPVGSPLSLECTVEGTSNPNLYWYRQAAGRGLQLLFYSVGIGQISSEVPQNLSASRPQDRQFILSSKKLLLSDSGFYLCAWSAPAGGGTSYNSPLHFGNGTRLTVT.

In this sample, this clonotype turned up once. The germline gene is not matched at one end of the junction; a read error may be the cause. The chain carries TRBV3-1 and TRBJ1-1; 8 nucleotides line up with TRBD1. The CDR3 totals 15 residues. Germline values: CDR1 LGHDT, CDR2 YNNKEL (reference sequence). The CDR3 coding sequence is TGTACCAGCAGCCAAGGGACAGGACTGAACACTGAAGCTTTCTTT. This gives the protein CTSSQGTGLNTEAFF.

Of note for this clonotype: A much larger clonotype is one base distant, so this may be a read error. The CDR3 loop reads CASSELVYERYF. CDR3 nucleotide sequence: TGTGCCAGCAGTGAACTAGTCTACGAGCGGTACTTC. The J gene is TRBJ2-7, the V gene TRBV6-2 or TRBV6-3; TRBD2 is a possible D gene (5 bases). CDR3 length equals 12 residues. The germline CDR1 and CDR2 sequences are MNHEY and SVGEGT.

This clonotype came up a few times. The rearrangement links TRBV6-9 to TRBJ2-7; a possible D gene is TRBD2 (5 bases). The V gene's germline CDR1 is MNHGY and CDR2 SVAAGI. V was trimmed by 1 base and J by 3 bases, leaving 10 bases between them. This CDR3 contains 14 residues. This CDR3 is CASSYLGGLYEQYF. The CDR3 DNA is TGTGCCAGCAGTTATTTGGGCGGACTCTACGAGCAGTACTTC.

This clonotype was seen repeatedly, ten times or more. This chain uses TRBV5-1 with TRBJ1-1, with D perhaps matching TRBD1 (6 bases). Trimming stripped 2 bases from V and 1 base from J, with 9 bases between. The CDR3 covers 14 residues. Germline assignment: CDR1 SGHRS and CDR2 YFSETQ. CDR3 coding DNA: TGCGCCAGCAGCTTCGACAGGCAGAACACTGAAGCTTTCTTT. Residues: CASSFDRQNTEAFF.

This clonotype was recorded many times. V and J are TRBV28 and TRBJ2-3; 11 bases align to TRBD1. Unmatched junction bases numbered 6, after V lost 4 bases and J lost 6 bases. The CDR3 runs 15 residues. CDR1 is MDHEN, CDR2 SYDVKM, per germline. The CDR3 DNA sequence: TGTGCCAGCAGTTCTCCGGGACAGGGGGTCGATACGCAGTATTTT. As protein: CASSSPGQGVDTQYF.

This clonotype appeared a few times. The genes are TRBV12-5 and TRBJ2-7; no reliable D call. Germline V gene data show CDR1 as LGHNT and CDR2 as FRNRAP. The CDR3 sequence is 12 residues long. Trimming stripped 1 base from V and 4 bases from J, with 5 bases between. The CDR3 protein is CASGLDSYEQYF. The CDR3, as DNA: TGTGCTAGTGGTTTGGACAGTTACGAGCAGTACTTC.

The chain joins TRBV3-1 to TRBJ2-1; no clear D gene. V was trimmed by 1 base and J by 6 bases, leaving 4 bases between them. The CDR3 totals 12 residues. Germline V lookup: CDR1 LGHDT, CDR2 YNNKEL (reference sequence). The CDR3 DNA sequence: TGTGCCAGCAGCCAAGGAACCAATGAGCAGTTCTTC. Its translation: CASSQGTNEQFF.

The chain has TRBV28 and TRBJ1-2; 8 nucleotides match TRBD1. J lost 4 bases, V lost 6 bases, and 16 bases had no gene match. In germline, CDR1 is MDHEN, CDR2 SYDVKM. The CDR3 has 17 amino acids. CDR3 nucleotide sequence: TGTGCCAGCAGCCCGGGGGACAGGTTGTCTGGGGGCTATGGCTACACCTTC. Protein: CASSPGDRLSGGYGYTF.

For the CDR3, the DNA is TGTGCCAGCAGCCTTCCCGGGGGTTCCTACAATGAGCAGTTCTTC. As protein: CASSLPGGSYNEQFF. The chain has TRBV3-1 and TRBJ2-1, with a weak D call TRBD2 (6 bases). The CDR3 is 15 residues long. Germline CDR1 is LGHDT and CDR2 is YNNKEL (reference sequence). Between the trimmed V and J ends, which lost 4 bases and 1 base, there was a span of 11 bases.

The chain carries TRBV20-1 and TRBJ1-1; 9 positions match TRBD1. CDR1 and CDR2 (germline): DFQATT, SNEGSKA (reference sequence). V lost 5 bases and J lost 6; bases outside the gene matches: 7. This CDR3 has 13 residues. CDR3 bases: TGCAGTGCTGAGACAGGGGGATCTCCTGAAGCTTTCTTT. Its translation: CSAETGGSPEAFF.

This clonotype was counted between two and nine times. V and J are TRBV19 and TRBJ2-5, with 9 nucleotides matching TRBD1. With 4 bases clipped from V and 1 base from J, the junction kept 4 bases outside the gene matches. Germline V gene data show CDR1 as LNHDA and CDR2 as SQIVND (reference sequence). This CDR3 has 15 residues. Here the CDR3 reads CASSTRTGVQETQYF. The CDR3 bases are TGTGCCAGTAGTACCAGGACAGGGGTCCAAGAGACCCAGTACTTC.

This clonotype has just one count. The chain recombines TRBV25-1 with TRBJ1-4, with D possibly TRBD1 on 6 matching bases. CDR3 length: 15 residues. V lost 0 bases to trimming and J lost 8 bases, with 13 bases between them. Germline CDR1 reads MGHDK; CDR2 reads SYGVNS. The CDR3 loop reads CASSEYGGAGEKLFF. The DNA for the CDR3 is TGTGCCAGCAGTGAATACGGGGGCGCGGGCGAAAAACTGTTTTTT.

V usage is TRBV6-1 and J usage is TRBJ2-2; no firm D call. The CDR3 loop spans 14 amino acids. Germline V gives CDR1 MNHNS, CDR2 SASEGT. The germline V and J ends were trimmed by 8 bases and 8 bases, with 18 bases remaining between them. The CDR3 nucleotides read TGTGCCAGCGGCTTAAGACTGGGGTCGGGGGAGCTGTTTTTT. Translation gives CASGLRLGSGELFF.

In this sample, this clonotype turned up a few times. The chain employs TRBV11-2 and TRBJ2-1, with TRBD1 matching over 9 bases. J gave up 0 bases and V 3 bases, and 6 bases lay outside the gene matches. There are 17 residues in the CDR3. Per the germline V gene, CDR1 is SGHAT and CDR2 is FQNNGV. Here the CDR3 DNA reads TGTGCCAGCAGCTTCCAGGACAGGGGCCGCTCCTACAATGAGCAGTTCTTC. Translated: CASSFQDRGRSYNEQFF.

This clonotype was counted only a few times. This rearrangement joins TRBV5-1 to TRBJ2-3; TRBD2 agrees at 7 bases. Germline-derived CDR1 and CDR2 are SGHRS and YFSETQ. The length of the CDR3 is 16 residues. The J segment lost 2 bases and the V segment lost 0 bases, leaving 6 bases of the junction unmatched. The DNA of the CDR3 is TGCGCCAGCAGCTTGGGGGCTAGCGGAAACACAGATACGCAGTATTTT. This gives the protein CASSLGASGNTDTQYF.

The chain uses TRBV11-2 and TRBJ1-2; D call uncertain. The CDR3 is 14 residues long. Looked up from germline, CDR1 is SGHAT and CDR2 is FQNNGV. V was cut by 5 bases and J by 4 bases, with 14 bases left in between. The CDR3 sequence: CASSQDLPSYGYTF. Written as DNA, the CDR3 is TGTGCCAGCAGCCAAGATCTCCCGAGCTATGGCTACACCTTC.

The CDR3 region has the DNA TGTGCCAGCAGCTCCACGTCATCCGGACTGAGGATTGCGGAAGCTTTCTTT. This sequence encodes CASSSTSSGLRIAEAFF. J is TRBJ1-1 and V is TRBV5-4; D call uncertain. This CDR3 region has 17 residues. Trimming left V 3 bases short and J 8 bases short, with 26 bases between. Looked up from germline, CDR1 is SGHNT and CDR2 is YYREEE (reference sequence).

The V gene is TRBV5-8, the J gene TRBJ2-3; TRBD1 might be the D (6 bases). The CDR3 spans 15 residues. Germline loops: CDR1 SGHTS, CDR2 YDEGEE. The V and J ends lost 6 bases and 2 bases respectively, with 16 bases between them. The CDR3 sequence is CASTTGQIPTDTQYF. The CDR3 DNA is TGTGCCAGCACAACCGGACAGATTCCCACAGATACGCAGTATTTT. Looking up the rest from reference TRBV5-8 and TRBJ2-3 gives the full variable domain: EAGVTQSPTHLIKTRGQQATLRCSPISGHTSVYWYQQALGLGLQFLLWYDEGEERNRGNFPPRFSGRQFPNYSSELNVNALELEDSALYLCASTTGQIPTDTQYFGPGTRLTVL.

The chain combines TRBV7-2 with TRBJ2-6; D might be TRBD2 (5 bases). There are 16 residues in the CDR3. In germline, CDR1 is SGHTA, CDR2 FQGNSA. Trimming took 4 bases from V and 3 from J, leaving 13 bases between them. Here the CDR3 reads CASSSRGVGGANVLTF. DNA of the CDR3: TGTGCCAGCAGCTCCCGGGGAGTTGGTGGGGCCAACGTCCTGACTTTC.

This clonotype occurred a few times. The V gene is TRBV12-3 or TRBV12-4, the J gene TRBJ1-2; TRBD1 aligns across 10 bases. The CDR3 extends over 14 amino acids. V lost 6 bases and J lost 8; bases outside the gene matches: 9. In nucleotides, the CDR3 is TGTGCCAGCAGCTCCGGGACAGGGGTGGTCGGCTACACCTTC. Translation gives CASSSGTGVVGYTF.

In its sample, this clonotype was seen a few times. The V call is TRBV7-6, the J call TRBJ2-2; a possible D gene is TRBD1 (5 bases). Between the trimmed V and J ends, which lost 2 bases and 0 bases, there was a span of 10 bases. The germline V gene has CDR1 SGHVS and CDR2 FNYEAQ. CDR3 length: 16 residues. DNA of the CDR3: TGTGCCAGCAGCTTATTGCAGGGCTCGAACACCGGGGAGCTGTTTTTT. Encoded protein: CASSLLQGSNTGELFF.

This clonotype has a handful of counts. The chain employs TRBV6-1 and TRBJ1-2; possibly TRBD1 for D (5 bases). The CDR3 consists of 15 residues. The germline V and J ends were trimmed by 4 bases and 0 bases, with 12 bases remaining between them. The germline V gene encodes CDR1 MNHNS and CDR2 SASEGT. The chain's CDR3 is CASSATDSPNYGYTF. The CDR3 coding sequence is TGTGCCAGCAGTGCCACTGACAGCCCTAACTATGGCTACACCTTC.